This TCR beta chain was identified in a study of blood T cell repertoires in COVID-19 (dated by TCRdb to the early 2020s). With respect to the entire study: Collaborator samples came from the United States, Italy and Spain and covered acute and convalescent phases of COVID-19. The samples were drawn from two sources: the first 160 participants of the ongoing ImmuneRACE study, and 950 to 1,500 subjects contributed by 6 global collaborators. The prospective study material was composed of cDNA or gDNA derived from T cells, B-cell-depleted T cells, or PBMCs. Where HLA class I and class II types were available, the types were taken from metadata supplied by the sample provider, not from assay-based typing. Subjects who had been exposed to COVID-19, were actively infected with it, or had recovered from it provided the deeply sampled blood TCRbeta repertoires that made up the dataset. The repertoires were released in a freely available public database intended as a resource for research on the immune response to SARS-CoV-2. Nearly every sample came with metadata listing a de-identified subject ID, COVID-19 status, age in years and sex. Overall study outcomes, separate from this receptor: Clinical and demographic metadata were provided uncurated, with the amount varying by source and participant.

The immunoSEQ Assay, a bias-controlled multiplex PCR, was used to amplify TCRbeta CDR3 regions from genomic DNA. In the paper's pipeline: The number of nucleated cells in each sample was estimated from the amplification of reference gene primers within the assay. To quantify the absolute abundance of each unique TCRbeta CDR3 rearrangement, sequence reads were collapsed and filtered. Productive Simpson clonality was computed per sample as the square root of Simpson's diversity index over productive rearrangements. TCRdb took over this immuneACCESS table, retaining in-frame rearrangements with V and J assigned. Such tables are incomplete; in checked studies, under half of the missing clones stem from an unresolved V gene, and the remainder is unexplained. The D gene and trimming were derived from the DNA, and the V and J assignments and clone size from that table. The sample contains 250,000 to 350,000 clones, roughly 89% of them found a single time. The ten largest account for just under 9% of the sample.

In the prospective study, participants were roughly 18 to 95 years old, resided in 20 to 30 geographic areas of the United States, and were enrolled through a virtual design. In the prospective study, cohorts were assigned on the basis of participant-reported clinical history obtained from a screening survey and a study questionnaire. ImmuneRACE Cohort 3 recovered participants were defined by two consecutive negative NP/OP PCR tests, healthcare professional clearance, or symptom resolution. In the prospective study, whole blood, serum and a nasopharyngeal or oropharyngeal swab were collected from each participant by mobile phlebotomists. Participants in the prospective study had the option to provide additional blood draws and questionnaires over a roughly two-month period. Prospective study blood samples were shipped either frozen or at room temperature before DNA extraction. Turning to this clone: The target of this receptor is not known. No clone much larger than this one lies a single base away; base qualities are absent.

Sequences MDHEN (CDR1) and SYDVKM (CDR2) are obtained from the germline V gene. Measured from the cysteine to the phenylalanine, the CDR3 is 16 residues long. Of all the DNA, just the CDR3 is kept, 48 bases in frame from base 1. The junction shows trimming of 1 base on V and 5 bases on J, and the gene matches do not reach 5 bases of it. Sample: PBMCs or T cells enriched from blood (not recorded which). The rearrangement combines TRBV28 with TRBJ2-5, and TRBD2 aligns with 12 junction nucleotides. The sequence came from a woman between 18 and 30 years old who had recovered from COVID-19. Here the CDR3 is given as CASSLSLAGGFETQYF. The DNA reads TGTGCCAGCAGTTTATCCCTAGCGGGAGGGTTTGAGACCCAGTACTTC.